This passage covers 19 T cell receptor beta chains from one sample sequenced in a study of regulatory and conventional T cells in RAG deficiency. Blood CD4+ CD25-high CD127-low regulatory T cells supplied the genomic DNA template. Assay: immunoSEQ multiplex PCR; the TCRdb copy retains only in-frame clones and omits some. The repertoire has under 30,000 clones, 75% to 95% of them found once; the top ten carry under 0.85%. Another study also made use of these data, one on regulatory T cells. As that study records: The primer mix had 52 TRBV and 13 TRBJ primers.

Sequenced: Tregs sorted from blood. These receptors all come from a human donor in good health.

In the case of this clone: One junction end does not reproduce the germline sequence, and a read error may be involved. The chain carries TRBV5-1 and TRBJ2-2; weak D call: TRBD1 (5 bases). The CDR3 has 14 amino acids. In germline, CDR1 is SGHRS, CDR2 YFSETQ. The CDR3 reads CASSGSGNAGELFF. For the CDR3, the DNA is TGCGCCAGCTCCGGCTCAGGGAACGCCGGGGAGCTGTTTTTT.

The V and J genes are TRBV7-6 and TRBJ1-2; D unresolved. Germline V gene lookup returns CDR1 SGHVS and CDR2 FNYEAQ. The V gene lost 1 base and the J gene lost 4 bases, with 7 bases spanning the gap. The CDR3 extends over 13 amino acids. DNA of the CDR3: TGTGCCAGCAGCTTAGGGGGAGGCTATGGCTACACCTTC. Its protein product is CASSLGGGYGYTF.

The V gene is TRBV9, the J gene TRBJ1-4, with D tentatively TRBD1 (5 bases). V was shortened by 0 bases and J by 8 bases, with 17 bases between the two germline ends. The CDR3 runs to 16 residues. The germline CDR1 and CDR2 sequences are SGDLS and YYNGEE. CDR3 coding DNA: TGTGCCAGCAGCGTAGAGGGGAGGGTCGGAATAGAAAAACTGTTTTTT. Protein product: CASSVEGRVGIEKLFF.

The CDR3 protein is CASRLSGGGTDTQYF. CDR3 coding DNA: TGTGCCAGCAGACTTAGCGGGGGTGGGACAGATACGCAGTATTTT. The chain recombines TRBV6-5 with TRBJ2-3; 9 bases map to TRBD2. The ends lost 6 bases at V and 3 bases at J; junction bases unmatched: 7. The CDR3 sequence is 15 residues long. Germline V gene lookup returns CDR1 MNHEY and CDR2 SVGAGI.

CDR3 amino acids: CASSGQGVVTEAFF. CDR3 DNA: TGTGCCAGCAGTGGACAGGGGGTGGTCACTGAAGCTTTCTTT. V gene TRBV2 combines with J gene TRBJ1-1; 9 positions match TRBD1. The CDR3 covers 14 residues. Germline CDR1 reads SNHLY; CDR2 reads FYNNEI. V gave up 4 bases and J gave up 4 bases; unmatched junction bases: 4.

The CDR3 region is CASSRGTSENTGELFF. The CDR3 DNA sequence: TGCGCCAGCAGCCGGGGGACTAGCGAGAACACCGGGGAGCTGTTTTTT. The chain uses TRBV5-1 and TRBJ2-2; TRBD2 agrees at 10 bases. Germline V gives CDR1 SGHRS, CDR2 YFSETQ. This CDR3 is built from 16 residues. V gave up 4 bases and J gave up 1 base; unmatched junction bases: 4.

J is TRBJ2-7 and V is TRBV5-5; 10 nucleotides align to TRBD1. The trim removed 3 bases at V and 3 bases at J, leaving 3 bases unmatched. Looked up from germline, CDR1 is SGHKS and CDR2 is YYEKEE (reference sequence). This CDR3 is 14 amino acids long. As DNA, the CDR3 is TGTGCCAGCAGCTACCGGGACAGGGGCTACGAGCAGTACTTC. This encodes CASSYRDRGYEQYF.

The V call is TRBV4-2, the J call TRBJ1-6, with TRBD1 identical over 7 bases. The germline V gene has CDR1 LGHNA and CDR2 YNFKEQ. The length of the CDR3 is 16 residues. After removal of 2 bases from V and 6 bases from J, the junction contained 7 bases not matched to a gene. Here the CDR3 reads CASSQFAGQRNSPLHF. The CDR3 bases are TGTGCCAGCAGCCAATTTGCGGGACAGCGTAATTCACCCCTCCACTTT.

The chain carries TRBV6-1 and TRBJ1-1, with a tentative D call TRBD1 (6 bases). V was shortened by 7 bases and J by 1 base, with 16 bases between the two germline ends. Germline assignment: CDR1 MNHNS and CDR2 SASEGT. This CDR3 region has 15 residues. The CDR3 region is CASTPLGGRNTEAFF. In DNA form, the CDR3 reads TGTGCCAGCACCCCCCTAGGGGGTAGGAACACTGAAGCTTTCTTT.

The chain employs TRBV4-2 and TRBJ2-5; no reliable D call. Germline CDR1 reads LGHNA; CDR2 reads YNFKEQ. The V gene lost 0 bases and the J gene lost 8 bases, with 13 bases spanning the gap. The CDR3 sequence is 14 residues long. The CDR3 DNA follows: TGTGCCAGCAGCCAAGATGTTGGGATAAGTACCCAGTACTTC. Protein: CASSQDVGISTQYF.

The chain recombines TRBV19 with TRBJ1-5, with D unresolved. Germline V lookup: CDR1 LNHDA, CDR2 SQIVND (reference sequence). The CDR3 extends over 15 amino acids. Trimming shortened V by 5 bases and J by 2 bases, and 13 bases separated the two germline ends. In DNA form, the CDR3 reads TGTGCCAGTAGTGAACAGATTCTTGGCAATCAGCCCCAGCATTTT. This translates into CASSEQILGNQPQHF.

In this sample, this clone is medium-sized. The chain combines TRBV23-1 with TRBJ2-1; no firm D call. TRBV23-1 is an ORF for which the function is uncertain. V was shortened by 1 base and J by 6 bases, with 7 bases between the two germline ends. The CDR3 is 13 residues long. The CDR3 coding sequence is TGCGCCAGCAGTCAATTATGGTCCAATGAGCAGTTCTTC. This gives the protein CASSQLWSNEQFF.

The chain uses TRBV19 and TRBJ2-1; D possibly corresponds to TRBD1 (5 bases). This CDR3 region has 14 residues. Germline CDR1 and CDR2: LNHDA and SQIVND (reference sequence). The V gene lost 6 bases and the J gene lost 8 bases, with 17 bases spanning the gap. The CDR3 coding sequence is TGTGCCAGTAGCCTTACAAGCAGGGTTGATGAGCAGTTCTTC. This gives the protein CASSLTSRVDEQFF.

The chain has TRBV5-1 and TRBJ1-4; 10 bases align to TRBD1. V shed 4 bases, J shed 8 bases, and the junction held 11 bases outside the gene matches. This CDR3 spans 16 amino acids. Germline CDR1 reads SGHRS; CDR2 reads YFSETQ. The CDR3 DNA sequence: TGCGCCAGCAGCCCGGGACAGGGGTTGTATAACGAAAAACTGTTTTTT. This sequence encodes CASSPGQGLYNEKLFF. The variable domain in full, with the rest retrieved from reference TRBV5-1 and TRBJ1-4, is KAGVTQTPRYLIKTRGQQVTLSCSPISGHRSVSWYQQTPGQGLQFLFEYFSETQRNKGNFPGRFSGRQFSNSRSEMNVSTLELGDSALYLCASSPGQGLYNEKLFFGSGTQLSVL.

A remark on this clone: Other nucleotide sequences from this sample produce the same CDR3. The rearrangement uses TRBV9 and TRBJ2-3; D gene unclear. V lost 2 bases and J 3 bases, leaving 10 bases between the germline ends. Germline CDR1 and CDR2: SGDLS and YYNGEE. The CDR3 runs to 14 residues. CDR3 amino acids: CASSVGLGTDTQYF. CDR3 bases: TGTGCCAGCAGCGTTGGCCTCGGGACAGATACGCAGTATTTT.

V usage is TRBV5-1 and J usage is TRBJ1-2, with D hard to call. In germline, CDR1 is SGHRS, CDR2 YFSETQ. V was cut by 4 bases and J by 2 bases, with 15 bases left in between. This CDR3 is 15 amino acids long. DNA for the CDR3: TGCGCCAGCAGCCCGGACCCTTCTCGGAACTATGGCTACACCTTC. This gives the protein CASSPDPSRNYGYTF.

J is TRBJ2-7 and V is TRBV9, with TRBD2 matching over 10 bases. The CDR3 is 14 amino acids. Germline CDR1 and CDR2: SGDLS and YYNGEE. J was trimmed by 4 bases and V by 4 bases; bases with no gene match: 5. CDR3 protein: CASSRAGGPYEQYF. In DNA form, the CDR3 reads TGTGCCAGCAGCCGAGCGGGGGGGCCATACGAGCAGTACTTC.

V and J are TRBV2 and TRBJ2-1; TRBD2 matches 11 bases. J gave up 6 bases and V 6 bases, and 10 bases lay outside the gene matches. The length of the CDR3 is 16 residues. The V gene's germline CDR1 is SNHLY and CDR2 FYNNEI. The CDR3 loop reads CASRPPGLAVSNEQFF. DNA for the CDR3: TGTGCCAGCAGACCCCCGGGACTAGCGGTCTCCAATGAGCAGTTCTTC.

This clone has only one observation. The chain joins TRBV7-3 to TRBJ2-1; D is unresolved. Looked up from germline, CDR1 is SGHTA and CDR2 is FQGTGA. The CDR3 covers 15 residues. Trimming left V 6 bases short and J 5 bases short, with 17 bases between. The CDR3: CASRADLNVNNEQFF. The CDR3 DNA reads as TGTGCCAGCAGAGCCGACCTCAACGTGAACAATGAGCAGTTCTTC.